This T cell receptor beta chain is from a study of blood T cells in healthy people across ages. As for the study in general: Template switching picked up about one barcoded beta molecule for each two T cells.

Study-wide results and limits: The recorded TCR beta diversity per million T cells decreased in a roughly linear manner with age.

Then a second PCR, running roughly 7 to 11 cycles, was carried out with a sample-barcoded 5' primer and a J-beta primer mix. The authors tagged each cDNA molecule using a template-switch adaptor with 12 random nucleotides. MiXCR, applied by TCRdb to the 5' RACE reads, yields one record per CDR3 protein. The sample shows about 680,000 distinct CDR3 sequences, about half of them seen only once. Turning to this clonotype: Its matching antigen is unknown.

The length of the CDR3 is 14 residues. V was trimmed by 3 bases and J by 5 bases, leaving 13 bases between them. Per the germline V gene, CDR1 is LGHDT and CDR2 is YNNKEL (reference sequence). The source is an older woman in good health. V and J are TRBV3-1 and TRBJ2-5, with unresolved D. Sequencing used blood. CDR3 amino acids: CASSHLASKETQYF. As DNA, the CDR3 is TGTGCCAGCAGCCATTTAGCCTCGAAGGAGACCCAGTACTTC.